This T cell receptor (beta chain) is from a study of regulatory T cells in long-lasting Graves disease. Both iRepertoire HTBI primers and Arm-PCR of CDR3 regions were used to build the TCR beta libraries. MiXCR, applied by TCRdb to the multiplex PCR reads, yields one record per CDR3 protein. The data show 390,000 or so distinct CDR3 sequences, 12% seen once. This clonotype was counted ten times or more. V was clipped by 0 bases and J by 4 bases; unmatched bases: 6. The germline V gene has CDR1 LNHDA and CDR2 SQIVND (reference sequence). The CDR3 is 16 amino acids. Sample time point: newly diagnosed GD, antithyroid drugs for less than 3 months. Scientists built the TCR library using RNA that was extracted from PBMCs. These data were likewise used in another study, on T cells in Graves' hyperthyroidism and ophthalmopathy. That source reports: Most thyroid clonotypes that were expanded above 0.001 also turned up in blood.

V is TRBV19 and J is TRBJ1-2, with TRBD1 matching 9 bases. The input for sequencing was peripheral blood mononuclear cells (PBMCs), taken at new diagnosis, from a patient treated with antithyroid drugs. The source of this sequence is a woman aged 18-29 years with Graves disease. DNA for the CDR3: TGTGCCAGTAGTATAGAGCCGGGACAGGGAACCTATGGCTACACCTTC. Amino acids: CASSIEPGQGTYGYTF. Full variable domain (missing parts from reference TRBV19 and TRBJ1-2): DGGITQSPKYLFRKEGQNVTLSCEQNLNHDAMYWYRQDPGQGLRLIYYSQIVNDFQKGDIAEGYSVSREKKESFPLTVTSAQKNPTAFYLCASSIEPGQGTYGYTFGSGTRLTVV.